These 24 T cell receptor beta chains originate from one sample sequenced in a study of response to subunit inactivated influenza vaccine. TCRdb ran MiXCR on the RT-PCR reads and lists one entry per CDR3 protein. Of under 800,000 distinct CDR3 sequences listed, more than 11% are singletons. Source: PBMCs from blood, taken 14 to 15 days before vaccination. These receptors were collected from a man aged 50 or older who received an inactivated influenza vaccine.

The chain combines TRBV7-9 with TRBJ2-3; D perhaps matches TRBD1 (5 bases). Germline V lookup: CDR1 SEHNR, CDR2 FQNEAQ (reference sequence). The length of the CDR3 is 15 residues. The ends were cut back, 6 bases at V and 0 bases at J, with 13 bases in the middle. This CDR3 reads CASSSRTSSTDTQYF. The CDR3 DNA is TGTGCCAGCAGTTCCAGGACAAGCAGCACAGATACGCAGTATTTT.

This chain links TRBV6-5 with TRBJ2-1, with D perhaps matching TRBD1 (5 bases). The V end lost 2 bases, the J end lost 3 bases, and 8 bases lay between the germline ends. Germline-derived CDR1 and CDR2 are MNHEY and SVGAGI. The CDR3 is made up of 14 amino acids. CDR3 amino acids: CASSYADSYNEQFF. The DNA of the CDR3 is TGTGCCAGCAGTTACGCCGACAGCTACAATGAGCAGTTCTTC.

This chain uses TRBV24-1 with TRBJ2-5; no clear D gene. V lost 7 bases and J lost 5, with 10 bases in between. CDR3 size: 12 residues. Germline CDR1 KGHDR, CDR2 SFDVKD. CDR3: CATRDRWETQYF. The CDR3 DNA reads TGTGCCACCAGGGATAGATGGGAGACCCAGTACTTC.

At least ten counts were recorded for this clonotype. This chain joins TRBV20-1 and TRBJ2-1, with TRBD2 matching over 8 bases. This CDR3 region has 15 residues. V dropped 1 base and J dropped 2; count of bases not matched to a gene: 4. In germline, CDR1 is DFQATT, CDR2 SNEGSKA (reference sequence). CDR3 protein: CSARANSGAYNEQFF. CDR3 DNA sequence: TGCAGTGCTAGAGCCAATAGCGGGGCCTACAATGAGCAGTTCTTC.

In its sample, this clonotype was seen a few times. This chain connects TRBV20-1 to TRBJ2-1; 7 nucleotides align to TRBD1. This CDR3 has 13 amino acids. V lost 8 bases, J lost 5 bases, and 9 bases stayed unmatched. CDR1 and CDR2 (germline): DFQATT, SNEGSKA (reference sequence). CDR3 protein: CSPRDSLNNEQFF. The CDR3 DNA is TGCAGTCCCCGGGACAGCTTAAACAATGAGCAGTTCTTC.

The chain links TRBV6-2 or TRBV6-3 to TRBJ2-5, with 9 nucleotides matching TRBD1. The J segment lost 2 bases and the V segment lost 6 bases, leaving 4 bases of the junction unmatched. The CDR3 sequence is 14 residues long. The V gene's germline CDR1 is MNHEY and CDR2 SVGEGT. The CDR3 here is CASRKTGGQETQYF. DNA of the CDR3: TGTGCCAGCAGAAAGACAGGGGGTCAAGAGACCCAGTACTTC.

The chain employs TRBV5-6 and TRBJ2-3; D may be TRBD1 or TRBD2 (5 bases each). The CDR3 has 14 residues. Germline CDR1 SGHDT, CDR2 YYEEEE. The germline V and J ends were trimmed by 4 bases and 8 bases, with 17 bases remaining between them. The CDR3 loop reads CASSPGTSTGTQYF. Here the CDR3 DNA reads TGTGCCAGCAGCCCGGGGACGTCTACGGGTACGCAGTATTTT.

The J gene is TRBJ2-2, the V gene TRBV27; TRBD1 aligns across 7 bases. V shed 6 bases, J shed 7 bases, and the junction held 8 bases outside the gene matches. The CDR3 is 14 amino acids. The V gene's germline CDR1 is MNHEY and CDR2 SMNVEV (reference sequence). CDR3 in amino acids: CASRLTGSGGELFF. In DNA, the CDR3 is TGTGCCAGCAGGCTGACAGGGTCCGGCGGGGAGCTGTTTTTT.

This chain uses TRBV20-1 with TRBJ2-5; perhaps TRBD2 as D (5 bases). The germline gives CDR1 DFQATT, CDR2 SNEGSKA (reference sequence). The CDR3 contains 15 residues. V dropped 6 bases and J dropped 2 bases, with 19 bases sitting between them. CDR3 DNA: TGCAGTGCGCCGTGGTTCGGGGTACAACAAGAGACCCAGTACTTC. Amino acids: CSAPWFGVQQETQYF.

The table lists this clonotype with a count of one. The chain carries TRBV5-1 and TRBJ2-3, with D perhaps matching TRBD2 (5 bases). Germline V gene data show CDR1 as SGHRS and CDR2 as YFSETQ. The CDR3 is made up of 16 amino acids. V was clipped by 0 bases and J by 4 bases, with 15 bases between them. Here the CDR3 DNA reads TGCGCCAGCAGCTTGGAGGCTAGCCGTACGTCAGATACGCAGTATTTT. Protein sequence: CASSLEASRTSDTQYF.

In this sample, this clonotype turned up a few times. CDR3 in amino acids: CASSYRQAGSYEQYF. The CDR3 nucleotides read TGTGCCAGCAGTTACCGACAGGCCGGCTCCTACGAGCAGTACTTC. The chain is built from TRBV6-2 or TRBV6-3 and TRBJ2-7; tentatively, D is TRBD1 (6 bases). The CDR3 sequence is 15 residues long. Trimming left V 2 bases short and J 0 bases short, with 11 bases between. Germline V gene data show CDR1 as MNHEY and CDR2 as SVGEGT.

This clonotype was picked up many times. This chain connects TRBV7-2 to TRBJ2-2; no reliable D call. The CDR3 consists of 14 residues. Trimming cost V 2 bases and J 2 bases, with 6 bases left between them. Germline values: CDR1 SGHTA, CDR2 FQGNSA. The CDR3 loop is CASSLNTNTGELFF. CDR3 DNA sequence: TGTGCCAGCAGCTTAAACACTAACACCGGGGAGCTGTTTTTT.

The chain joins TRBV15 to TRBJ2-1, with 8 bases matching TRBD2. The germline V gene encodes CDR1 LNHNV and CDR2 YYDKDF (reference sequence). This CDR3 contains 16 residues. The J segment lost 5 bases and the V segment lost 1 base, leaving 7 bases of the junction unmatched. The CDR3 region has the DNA TGTGCCACCAGCAGAGGTTTAGCGGGAAACAACAATGAGCAGTTCTTC. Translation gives CATSRGLAGNNNEQFF.

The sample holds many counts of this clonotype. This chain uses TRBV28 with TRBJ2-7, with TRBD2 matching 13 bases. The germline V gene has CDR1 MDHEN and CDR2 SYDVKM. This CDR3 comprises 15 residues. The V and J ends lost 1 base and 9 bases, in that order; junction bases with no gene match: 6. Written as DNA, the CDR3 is TGTGCCAGCAGTTTATACGGACTAGCGGGAGTAGGGCAGTACTTC. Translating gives CASSLYGLAGVGQYF.

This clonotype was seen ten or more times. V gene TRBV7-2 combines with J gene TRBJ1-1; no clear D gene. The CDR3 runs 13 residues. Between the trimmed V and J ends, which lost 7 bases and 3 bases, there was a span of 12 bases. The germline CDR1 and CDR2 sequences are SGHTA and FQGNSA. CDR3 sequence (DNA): TGTGCCAGCAATTCTTACTCTTACACTGAAGCTTTCTTT. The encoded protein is CASNSYSYTEAFF.

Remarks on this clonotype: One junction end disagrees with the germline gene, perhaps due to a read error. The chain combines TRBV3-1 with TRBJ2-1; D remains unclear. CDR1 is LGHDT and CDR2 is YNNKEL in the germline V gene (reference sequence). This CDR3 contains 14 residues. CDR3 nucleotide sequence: TGTGCCAGCACCCAAGATCCTTTTGTGCATGAGCAGTTCTTC. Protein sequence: CASTQDPFVHEQFF.

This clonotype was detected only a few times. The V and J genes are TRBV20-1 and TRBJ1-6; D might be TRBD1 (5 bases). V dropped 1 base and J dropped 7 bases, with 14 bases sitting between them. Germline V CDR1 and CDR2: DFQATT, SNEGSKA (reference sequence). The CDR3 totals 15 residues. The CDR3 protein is CSARGRTGLNSPLHF. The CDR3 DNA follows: TGCAGTGCTAGAGGACGGACGGGACTGAATTCACCCCTCCACTTT.

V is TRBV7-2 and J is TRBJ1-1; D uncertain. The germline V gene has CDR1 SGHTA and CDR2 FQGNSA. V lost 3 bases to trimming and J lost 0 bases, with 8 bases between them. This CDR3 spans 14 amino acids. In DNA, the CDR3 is TGTGCCAGCAGCTTCGGGCCCATGAACACTGAAGCTTTCTTT. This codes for CASSFGPMNTEAFF.

CDR3 in DNA: TGCGCCAGCAGCCAAGCCTCGGGAGATTCGGTCTACGAGCAGTACTTC. Its protein product is CASSQASGDSVYEQYF. The chain uses TRBV4-1 and TRBJ2-7; a possible D gene is TRBD2 (6 bases). Trimming stripped 1 base from V and 3 bases from J, with 16 bases between. Germline V CDR1 and CDR2: MGHRA, YSYEKL. This CDR3 spans 16 amino acids.

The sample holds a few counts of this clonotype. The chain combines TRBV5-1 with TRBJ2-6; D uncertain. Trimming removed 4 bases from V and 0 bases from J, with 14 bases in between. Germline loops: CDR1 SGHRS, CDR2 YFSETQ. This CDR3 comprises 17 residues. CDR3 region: CASSPTPVDSGANVLTF. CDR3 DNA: TGCGCCAGCAGCCCGACCCCCGTCGACTCTGGGGCCAACGTCCTGACTTTC.

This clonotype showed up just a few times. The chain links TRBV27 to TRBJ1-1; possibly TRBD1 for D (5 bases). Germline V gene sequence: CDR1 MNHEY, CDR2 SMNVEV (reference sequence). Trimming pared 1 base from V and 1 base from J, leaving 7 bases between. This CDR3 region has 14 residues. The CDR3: CASSLYRTNTEAFF. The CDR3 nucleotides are TGTGCCAGCAGTTTATACAGGACGAACACTGAAGCTTTCTTT.

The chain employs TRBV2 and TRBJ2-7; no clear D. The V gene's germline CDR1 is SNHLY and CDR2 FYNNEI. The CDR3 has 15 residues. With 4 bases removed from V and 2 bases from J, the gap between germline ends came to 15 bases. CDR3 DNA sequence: TGTGCCAGCAGTGGAGACACCGAGGCCCCCTACGAGCAGTACTTC. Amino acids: CASSGDTEAPYEQYF.

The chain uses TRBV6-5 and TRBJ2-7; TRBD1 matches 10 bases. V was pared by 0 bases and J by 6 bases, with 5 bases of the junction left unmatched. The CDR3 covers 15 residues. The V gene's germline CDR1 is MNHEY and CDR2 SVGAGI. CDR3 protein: CASSYSSTGGFEQYF. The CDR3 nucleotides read TGTGCCAGCAGTTACTCGTCGACAGGGGGCTTCGAGCAGTACTTC.

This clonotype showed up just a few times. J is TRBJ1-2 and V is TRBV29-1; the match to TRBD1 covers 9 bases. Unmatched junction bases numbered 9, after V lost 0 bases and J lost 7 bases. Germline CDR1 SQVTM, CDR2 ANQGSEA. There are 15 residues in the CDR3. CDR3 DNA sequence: TGCAGCGTTGAAGATAGGGGGACAGGGAAAGCTGGCTACACCTTC. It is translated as CSVEDRGTGKAGYTF. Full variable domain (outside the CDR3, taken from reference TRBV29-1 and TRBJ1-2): SAVISQKPSRDICQRGTSLTIQCQVDSQVTMMFWYRQQPGQSLTLIATANQGSEATYESGFVIDKFPISRPNLTFSTLTVSNMSPEDSSIYLCSVEDRGTGKAGYTFGSGTRLTVV.